This TCR beta chain was captured in a study of PD-1 blockade in classical Hodgkin lymphoma. Study-level background: Patients got intravenous nivolumab 3 mg/kg every 2 weeks. General study points: Before treatment, complete responders showed about the same diversity as newly diagnosed patients. TCR diversity rose significantly by C4D1 in CD4+ but not CD8+ cells.

Time point noted: cycle 4 day 1 (C4D1), after less than 7 weeks of nivolumab. Each patient relapsed following autologous stem cell transplantation, and prior brentuximab vedotin exposure differed. J gave up 7 bases and V 11 bases, and 19 bases lay outside the gene matches. Germline CDR1 and CDR2: LNHNV and YYDKDF (reference sequence). The length of the CDR3 is 17 residues. Here immunoSEQ multiplex PCR was the method, and the copy in TCRdb shows in-frame clones only, minus some. The repertoire has roughly 60,000 clones, roughly nine tenths of them found once; the top ten carry approximately 8%. About this clone itself: Its specificity is unknown.

The J gene is TRBJ2-1, the V gene TRBV15; 11 bases align to TRBD2. The material sequenced was peripheral blood mononuclear cells (PBMCs), taken before the fourth cycle of nivolumab. This sequence was found in a human donor with classical Hodgkin lymphoma. CDR3 in amino acids: CASHPLAGDWRKNEQFF. CDR3 coding DNA: TGTGCCTCTCACCCACTAGCGGGAGATTGGAGAAAAAATGAGCAGTTCTTC.